The next 5 T cell receptor beta chains were all read from a single sample in a study of blood T cell repertoires in COVID-19. Here immunoSEQ multiplex PCR was the method, and the copy in TCRdb shows in-frame clones only, minus some. The data show roughly 310,000 clones, with around 90% seen just once and roughly 2.8% held by the top ten. The sample comprised peripheral blood. These receptors all come from a woman in her twenties or thirties with COVID-19, enrolled during active disease.

The J gene is TRBJ2-7, the V gene TRBV7-8; D not resolved. Trimming removed 1 base at V and 3 bases at J, with 13 bases between. The CDR3 extends over 15 amino acids. CDR1 SGHVS and CDR2 FQNEAQ come from the germline V gene. The CDR3 here is CASSLVVSRLYEQYF. Here the CDR3 DNA reads TGTGCCAGCAGCTTAGTGGTTAGCCGCCTCTACGAGCAGTACTTC.

The V call is TRBV5-1, the J call TRBJ2-2, with a weak D call TRBD1 (6 bases). Per the germline V gene, CDR1 is SGHRS and CDR2 is YFSETQ. This CDR3 comprises 15 residues. Trimming removed 0 bases from V and 7 bases from J, with 13 bases in between. The CDR3 DNA is TGCGCCAGCAGCTTGGAGGCAGGGGCAAACGGGGAGCTGTTTTTT. This translates into CASSLEAGANGELFF.

This clone was counted once. The chain is built from TRBV30 and TRBJ1-4; D is perhaps TRBD1 (6 bases). Germline V CDR1 and CDR2: GTSNPN, SVGIG (reference sequence). This CDR3 comprises 14 residues. V was cut by 0 bases and J by 7 bases, with 12 bases left in between. CDR3 sequence: CAWSVGGSFEKLFF. CDR3 sequence (DNA): TGTGCCTGGAGTGTTGGGGGCTCCTTTGAAAAACTGTTTTTT. The whole variable domain, filled in from reference TRBV30 and TRBJ1-4, reads SQTIHQWPATLVQPVGSPLSLECTVEGTSNPNLYWYRQAAGRGLQLLFYSVGIGQISSEVPQNLSASRPQDRQFILSSKKLLLSDSGFYLCAWSVGGSFEKLFFGSGTQLSVL.

A note on this clone: This same CDR3 is encoded by further DNA sequences in the sample. V usage is TRBV12-3 or TRBV12-4 and J usage is TRBJ1-1; no definite D call. The V end lost 2 bases, the J end lost 1 base, and 5 bases lay between the germline ends. The CDR3 consists of 13 residues. The DNA of the CDR3 is TGTGCCAGCAGTTTATCAGGGAACACTGAAGCTTTCTTT. This translates into CASSLSGNTEAFF.

The chain employs TRBV18 and TRBJ1-1, with a weak D call TRBD1 (5 bases). The V end was cut by 6 bases, the J end by 3 bases, with 20 bases between. Germline CDR1 is KGHSH and CDR2 is LQKENI. The CDR3 has 16 residues. CDR3 in amino acids: CASSRRIGGGDTEAFF. The DNA of the CDR3 is TGTGCCAGCTCCCGTAGAATCGGGGGAGGGGACACTGAAGCTTTCTTT.